Listed below are T cell receptor beta chains from one sample, sequenced in a study of shared clonotypes between healthy human individuals. Libraries were prepared by immunoSEQ multiplex PCR; TCRdb keeps only in-frame clonotypes and omits some of them. The sample contains 2 million to 2.5 million clones, nearly 97% of which appear only once. Specimen: naive CD4+ T cells sorted from blood. The receptors were sampled from a man younger than 35 in good health. Each CDR3 is given with its conserved first and last residue. The D gene is left open where the match is weak. A clone size is listed for some rows: how often the clone was seen (once, few, many), or a class if it is expanded.

>-|TRBV28|-|TRBJ1-1
TGTGCCAGCAGTTCAGGGATGAACACTGAAGCTTTCTTT
CASSSGMNTEAFF
>-|TRBV7-2|-|TRBJ2-7
TGTGCCAGCAGCTTAGTCGGGCAGAAGGGCTACGAGCAGTACTTC
CASSLVGQKGYEQYF
>TRBD1|TRBV5-1|once|TRBJ1-6
TGCGCCAGCAGCGCGGCAGGGACAGGGGCATCACCCCTCCACTTT
CASSAAGTGASPLHF
>TRBD1|TRBV5-1|-|TRBJ2-7
TGCGCCAGCAGCCAGGGGGACAGGGGGCAGAAGTACTTC
CASSQGDRGQKYF
>-|TRBV4-1|once|TRBJ2-4
TGCGCCAGCAGCCAAGATCATAACCGGGACATTCAGTACTTC
CASSQDHNRDIQYF
>-|TRBV6-1|-|TRBJ1-4
TGTGCCAGCAGTGAGGGACTCGCGCAGGCAACTAATGAAAAACTGTTTTTT
CASSEGLAQATNEKLFF
>-|TRBV10-3|-|TRBJ2-3
TGTGCCATCAGTGAACCGAGCTTTCCCAACACAGATACGCAGTATTTT
CAISEPSFPNTDTQYF
>-|TRBV5-1|-|TRBJ2-6
TGCGCCAGCAACCCGGCTGGGGCCAACGTCCTGACTTTC
CASNPAGANVLTF
>-|TRBV27|once|TRBJ2-1
TGTGCCAGCAGCCGGGGGACGACTCGCAATGAGCAGTTCTTC
CASSRGTTRNEQFF
>TRBD1|TRBV5-1|-|TRBJ1-1
TGCGCCAGCAGCCCCGGGACAGGGGACACTGAAGCTTTCTTT
CASSPGTGDTEAFF
>-|TRBV29-1|-|TRBJ2-1
TGCAGCGTTGTTGTGGGCGAGCAGTTCTTC
CSVVVGEQFF
>-|TRBV30|-|TRBJ1-2
TGTGCCTGGAGTGCCTGGAGGCAGAACAGAAACTATGGCTACACCTTC
CAWSAWRQNRNYGYTF
>-|TRBV4-1|-|TRBJ2-1
TGCGCCAGCAGCCCCGATCCATTATACAATGAGCAGTTCTTC
CASSPDPLYNEQFF
>-|TRBV6-5|-|TRBJ1-5
TGTGCCAGCAGAAGACAGCTAAATCAGCCCCAGCATTTT
CASRRQLNQPQHF
>TRBD2|TRBV4-1|once|TRBJ2-5
TGCGCCAGCAGCCTACTAGCGGGAGTTCAAGAGACCCAGTACTTC
CASSLLAGVQETQYF
>-|TRBV11-2|-|TRBJ1-1
TGTGCCAGCTCAAAGGGCAGTGGGACTGAAGCTTTCTTT
CASSKGSGTEAFF
>-|TRBV28|-|TRBJ1-2
TGTGCCAGCGGACCCCTTGGGCCCGCAAGCTATGGCTACACCTTC
CASGPLGPASYGYTF
>TRBD1|TRBV11-2|-|TRBJ2-5
TGTGCCAGCAGCTTAGCCGGGACAGAGCAAGAGACCCAGTACTTC
CASSLAGTEQETQYF
>-|TRBV10-2|-|TRBJ2-1
TGCGCCAGCGATGGTAATAACCAGCCTACTTTCTTC
CASDGNNQPTFF
>TRBD1|TRBV11-2|-|TRBJ1-3
TGTGCCAGCAGCCACCGACAGGGGGCGCGAAAACCATCCGGAAACACCATATATTTT
CASSHRQGARKPSGNTIYF
>-|TRBV20-1|-|TRBJ2-3
TGCAGTGCTACGGCAGCAGATACGCAGTATTTT
CSATAADTQYF
>-|TRBV11-2|-|TRBJ2-3
TGTGCCAGCAGCTTAGGGGGAGATACGCAGTATTTT
CASSLGGDTQYF
>-|TRBV4-1|-|TRBJ2-7
TGCGCCAGCAGCCAGGTAGGGGGATACGAGCAGTACTTC
CASSQVGGYEQYF
>-|TRBV30|-|TRBJ1-2
TGTGCCTGGAGTGTGAGGGGCGGGTTCTCCTTC
CAWSVRGGFSF
>TRBD1|TRBV29-1|-|TRBJ1-1
TGCAGCGTTGAAGTGACAGGGATCATGAACACTGAAGCTTTCTTT
CSVEVTGIMNTEAFF
>-|TRBV7-6|-|TRBJ2-2
TGTGCCAGCAGCCCGGCAAGAACGAACACCGGGGAGCTGTTTTTT
CASSPARTNTGELFF